Shown below are 15 T cell receptor beta chains from a single sample sequenced in a study of cytomegalovirus exposure and HLA in healthy donors. Primers: 60 Vbeta forward and 13 Jbeta reverse. Method: immunoSEQ multiplex PCR; TCRdb's copy keeps in-frame clones and lacks some. The sample includes approximately 100,000 clones, 79% of them seen just once. Material for sequencing was PBMCs. The receptors come from a woman aged 40 to 55 in good health and CMV-seronegative.

The chain carries TRBV9 and TRBJ2-3; perhaps TRBD2 as D (5 bases). The ends were cut back, 0 bases at V and 4 bases at J, with 12 bases in the middle. Germline V gene data show CDR1 as SGDLS and CDR2 as YYNGEE. The CDR3 is 15 residues long. Here the CDR3 DNA reads TGTGCCAGCAGCGTAGTCGCCGTCGGGGCAGATACGCAGTATTTT. Translation gives CASSVVAVGADTQYF.

This clone was seen a few times. The chain carries TRBV5-8 and TRBJ2-5, with 7 bases fitting TRBD1. V shed 4 bases and J 5 bases; nucleotides not matched to a gene: 8. CDR1 is SGHTS, CDR2 YDEGEE, per germline. The CDR3 loop spans 14 amino acids. CDR3 region: CASSMRQGWETQYF. For the CDR3, the DNA is TGTGCCAGCAGCATGAGACAGGGTTGGGAGACCCAGTACTTC.

This clone showed up just a few times. The rearrangement uses TRBV30 and TRBJ2-1; D is possibly TRBD2 (6 bases). Germline V CDR1 and CDR2: GTSNPN, SVGIG (reference sequence). Trimming took off 1 base at V and 0 bases at J, with 10 bases between the two ends. This CDR3 is built from 15 residues. The DNA of the CDR3 is TGTGCCTGGAGTGGCGGGGCCAGCTCCTACAATGAGCAGTTCTTC. This encodes CAWSGGASSYNEQFF.

This sequence joins TRBV5-1 and TRBJ1-5; perhaps TRBD1 as D (6 bases). CDR3 length: 14 amino acids. V was pared by 4 bases and J by 3 bases, with 11 bases between. Germline V lookup: CDR1 SGHRS, CDR2 YFSETQ. CDR3 in DNA: TGCGCCAGCAGCGCTACAGGGATCAATCAGCCCCAGCATTTT. Protein sequence: CASSATGINQPQHF.

This clone was seen a few times. The chain joins TRBV5-1 to TRBJ1-2, with D possibly TRBD1 on 6 matching bases. CDR1 is SGHRS and CDR2 is YFSETQ in the germline V gene. The V and J ends lost 0 bases and 7 bases respectively, with 16 bases between them. This CDR3 is built from 15 residues. The DNA for the CDR3 is TGCGCCAGCAGCTTGGGATGGTCGGACAGCGGTGGCTACACCTTC. Amino acids: CASSLGWSDSGGYTF.

This clone was seen just once. The J gene is TRBJ2-3, the V gene TRBV5-1; 12 positions agree with TRBD2. J was trimmed by 8 bases and V by 0 bases; bases with no gene match: 10. Germline V gives CDR1 SGHRS, CDR2 YFSETQ. This CDR3 is 17 amino acids long. CDR3 residues: CASSLAASGGAWGTQYF. The DNA of the CDR3 is TGCGCCAGCAGCTTGGCCGCTAGCGGGGGGGCTTGGGGTACGCAGTATTTT.

The chain joins TRBV27 to TRBJ1-4; D remains ambiguous. The V end lost 3 bases, the J end lost 8 bases, and 13 bases lay between the germline ends. Looked up from germline, CDR1 is MNHEY and CDR2 is SMNVEV (reference sequence). This CDR3 contains 14 residues. CDR3 sequence: CASSFAYSPEKLFF. The CDR3 region has the DNA TGTGCCAGCAGTTTCGCCTACTCTCCCGAAAAACTGTTTTTT.

The genes are TRBV4-2 and TRBJ2-7, with TRBD2 matching 10 bases. The CDR3 consists of 16 residues. Trimming took 1 base from V and 4 from J; bases not matched to a gene: 7. Germline V gene data show CDR1 as LGHNA and CDR2 as YNFKEQ. CDR3 protein: CASSQGRGTSEYEQYF. CDR3 DNA sequence: TGTGCCAGCAGCCAAGGTAGGGGGACTAGCGAGTACGAGCAGTACTTC.

The chain is built from TRBV6-5 and TRBJ2-5; 9 bases align to TRBD1. The CDR3 sequence is 15 residues long. The germline gives CDR1 MNHEY, CDR2 SVGAGI. With 0 bases clipped from V and 3 bases from J, the junction kept 2 bases outside the gene matches. The CDR3 region is CASSYSGQGEETQYF. The CDR3 coding sequence is TGTGCCAGCAGTTACTCGGGACAGGGAGAAGAGACCCAGTACTTC.

This clone was counted only a few times. The chain carries TRBV5-6 and TRBJ2-7; 7 nucleotides match TRBD2. V trimming: 4 bases; J trimming: 5 bases; junction bases outside the gene matches: 12. CDR1 and CDR2 from the germline V gene are SGHDT and YYEEEE. This CDR3 contains 15 residues. The CDR3 DNA is TGTGCCAGCAGCGGATGGGGCGGGAGTTCCCACGAGCAGTACTTC. Translated, it gives CASSGWGGSSHEQYF.

This chain uses TRBV27 with TRBJ1-6, with 7 positions matching TRBD1. Looked up from germline, CDR1 is MNHEY and CDR2 is SMNVEV (reference sequence). J lost 3 bases, V lost 5 bases, and 16 bases had no gene match. CDR3 length: 19 amino acids. CDR3 loop: CASSNNLGQAHLYNSPLHF. The CDR3 nucleotides read TGTGCCAGCAGTAACAACCTAGGACAGGCACATCTCTATAATTCACCCCTCCACTTT.

The chain recombines TRBV4-2 with TRBJ2-2, with 10 positions matching TRBD2. The germline V gene has CDR1 LGHNA and CDR2 YNFKEQ. The CDR3 length is 17 residues. Losses at the gene ends were 1 base for V and 1 base for J; bases not matched to a gene: 3. CDR3: CASSQVTSGKNTGELFF. For the CDR3, the DNA is TGTGCCAGCAGCCAAGTTACTAGCGGGAAGAACACCGGGGAGCTGTTTTTT.

This clone was observed a single time. The chain has TRBV11-2 and TRBJ2-7; the match to TRBD1 covers 8 bases. The germline V gene has CDR1 SGHAT and CDR2 FQNNGV. The CDR3 consists of 15 residues. The junction had 10 bases not matched to a gene; V was cut back by 5 bases and J by 4 bases. The CDR3 spells CASSPGAGGAYEQYF. DNA for the CDR3: TGTGCCAGCAGCCCTGGGGCAGGGGGCGCGTACGAGCAGTACTTC. Looking up the rest from reference TRBV11-2 and TRBJ2-7 gives the full variable domain: EAGVAQSPRYKIIEKRQSVAFWCNPISGHATLYWYQQILGQGPKLLIQFQNNGVVDDSQLPKDRFSAERLKGVDSTLKIQPAKLEDSAVYLCASSPGAGGAYEQYFGPGTRLTVT.

The rearrangement joins TRBV5-5 to TRBJ2-7, with D unclear. Germline V gives CDR1 SGHKS, CDR2 YYEKEE (reference sequence). This CDR3 contains 17 residues. Trimming left V 1 base short and J 2 bases short, with 19 bases between. The DNA of the CDR3 is TGTGCCAGCAGCTTGTCCCCTGAGCCTAGTACAACCTACGAGCAGTACTTC. Translation gives CASSLSPEPSTTYEQYF.

The V gene is TRBV6-5, the J gene TRBJ1-4, with 9 bases fitting TRBD1. Trimming cost V 6 bases and J 8 bases; bases outside gene matches: 7. CDR1 is MNHEY and CDR2 is SVGAGI in the germline V gene. There are 14 residues in the CDR3. This CDR3 is CASSINRGREKLFF. CDR3 sequence (DNA): TGTGCCAGCAGCATAAACAGGGGGCGCGAAAAACTGTTTTTT.